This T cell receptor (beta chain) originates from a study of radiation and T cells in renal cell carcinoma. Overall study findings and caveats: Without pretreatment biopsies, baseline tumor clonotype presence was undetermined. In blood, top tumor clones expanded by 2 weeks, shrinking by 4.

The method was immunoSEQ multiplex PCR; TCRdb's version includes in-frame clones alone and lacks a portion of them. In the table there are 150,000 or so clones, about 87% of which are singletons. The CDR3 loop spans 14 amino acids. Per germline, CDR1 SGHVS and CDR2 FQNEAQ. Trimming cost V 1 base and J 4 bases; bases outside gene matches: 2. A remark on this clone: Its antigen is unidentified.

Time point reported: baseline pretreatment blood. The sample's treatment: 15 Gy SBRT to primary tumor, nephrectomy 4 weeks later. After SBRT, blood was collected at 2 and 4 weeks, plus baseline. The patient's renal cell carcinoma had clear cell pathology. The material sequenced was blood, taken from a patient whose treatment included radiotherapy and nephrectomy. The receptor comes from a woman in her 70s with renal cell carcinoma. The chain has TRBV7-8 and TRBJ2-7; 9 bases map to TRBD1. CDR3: CASSLGDREYEQYF. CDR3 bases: TGTGCCAGCAGCTTAGGGGACAGGGAGTACGAGCAGTACTTC. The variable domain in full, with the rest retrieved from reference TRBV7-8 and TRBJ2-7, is GAGVSQSPRYKVAKRGQDVALRCDPISGHVSLFWYQQALGQGPEFLTYFQNEAQLDKSGLPSDRFFAERPEGSVSTLKIQRTQQEDSAVYLCASSLGDREYEQYFGPGTRLTVT.